This T cell receptor beta chain appears in the sequencing data of a study of T cells in Graves' hyperthyroidism and ophthalmopathy. Notes on the study in general: Separation of ophthalmopathy from stable hyperthyroidism was achieved by a 13 V-J model. Most thyroid clonotypes expanded above 0.001 appeared in blood too.

Researchers amplified the TCR beta CDR3 regions from RNA transcripts. With the HTBI primer set, the TCR CDR3 went through a first round of RT-PCR. A single record per CDR3 protein comes from TCRdb applying MiXCR to the multiplex PCR reads. Among more than 350,000 distinct CDR3 sequences listed, about 15% were seen once. The CDR3 length is 14 residues. Germline values: CDR1 LGHDT, CDR2 YNNKEL (reference sequence). V lost 4 bases to trimming and J lost 3 bases, with 10 bases between them. Clinicians diagnosed patients from clinical symptoms, serum thyroxine and TRAb, thyroid ultrasound and orbital computed tomography. As regards this clonotype: The antigen is not known. A single base separates this from a much larger clone, so it may be a read error.

The origin of this receptor is a woman aged 55-70 years with Graves' ophthalmopathy. The sequenced material came from blood. The V gene is TRBV3-1, the J gene TRBJ1-3; D is undetermined. The CDR3: CASSPEWSGNTIYF. CDR3 coding DNA: TGTGCCAGCAGCCCGGAGTGGAGTGGAAACACCATATATTTT.